The 6 T cell receptor beta chains presented below share a single source sample, sequenced in a study of T cell responses to AZD1222 COVID-19 vaccine. TCRdb's table, derived via immunoSEQ multiplex PCR, lists solely in-frame clones and lacks some. Among 95,000 to 150,000 clones, 75% to 90% were seen once, and the ten largest hold around 3.1%. Source: peripheral blood, taken on day 0 of AZD1222 vaccination. These TCRs come from an adult in good health.

The rearrangement links TRBV30 to TRBJ1-5; D remains ambiguous. V was shortened by 0 bases and J by 7 bases, with 13 bases between the two germline ends. This CDR3 has 14 residues. CDR1 and CDR2 (germline): GTSNPN, SVGIG (reference sequence). The CDR3 nucleotides are TGTGCCTGGAGTGTACGAGGGAGGTCCCAGCCCCAGCATTTT. Protein product: CAWSVRGRSQPQHF.

The CDR3 spells CSVEDQQGAMAFF. As DNA, the CDR3 is TGCAGCGTTGAAGATCAGCAGGGGGCGATGGCTTTCTTT. The chain combines TRBV29-1 with TRBJ1-1; 8 nucleotides match TRBD1. J was trimmed by 11 bases and V by 0 bases; bases with no gene match: 8. Germline lookup yields CDR1 SQVTM and CDR2 ANQGSEA. The CDR3 has 13 amino acids.

The J gene is TRBJ2-3, the V gene TRBV5-5; no firm D call. This CDR3 is 15 amino acids long. V was shortened by 2 bases and J by 2 bases, with 12 bases between the two germline ends. The germline V gene has CDR1 SGHKS and CDR2 YYEKEE (reference sequence). This chain's CDR3 is CASSFGVLDTDTQYF. The CDR3 coding sequence is TGTGCCAGCAGCTTTGGGGTCTTGGACACAGATACGCAGTATTTT.

The chain uses TRBV5-1 and TRBJ2-1; 8 nucleotides agree with TRBD2. Germline-derived CDR1 and CDR2 are SGHRS and YFSETQ. This CDR3 comprises 15 residues. V was clipped by 5 bases and J by 6 bases; unmatched bases: 10. CDR3 in amino acids: CASRLREGVANEQFF. The CDR3 coding sequence is TGCGCCAGCAGATTACGGGAGGGCGTAGCCAATGAGCAGTTCTTC.

The chain recombines TRBV27 with TRBJ2-7; 11 positions agree with TRBD1. Germline CDR1 and CDR2: MNHEY and SMNVEV (reference sequence). The V gene end was trimmed by 5 bases and the J gene end by 4 bases; junction bases not matched to a gene: 7. The CDR3 extends over 15 amino acids. The CDR3 region has the DNA TGTGCCAGCAGTCCCGGACAGGGGGCGCAATACGAGCAGTACTTC. Protein product: CASSPGQGAQYEQYF.

V is TRBV4-2 and J is TRBJ2-5; 10 bases are shared with TRBD1. The germline V gene has CDR1 LGHNA and CDR2 YNFKEQ. V shed 0 bases, J shed 5 bases, and the junction held 6 bases outside the gene matches. The CDR3 has 16 residues. The CDR3 DNA is TGTGCCAGCAGCCAAGATTCGGGACAGGGGATGGAGACCCAGTACTTC. Its translation is CASSQDSGQGMETQYF.